Reported below is one T cell receptor (beta chain). Time point: newly diagnosed GD, antithyroid drugs for less than 3 months. After RNA was extracted from PBMCs, the TCR library was made from it. V shed 6 bases and J shed 5 bases, with 7 bases lying between them. This CDR3 has 12 residues. The sample belongs to a study of regulatory T cells in long-lasting Graves disease. CDR3 regions were amplified by Arm-PCR using iRepertoire HTBI primers to build TCR beta libraries. MiXCR was run by TCRdb on the multiplex PCR reads, yielding one entry per CDR3 protein. The repertoire holds approximately 230,000 distinct CDR3 sequences, with around 19% as singletons.

This clonotype originated in a female donor with Graves disease. The chain combines TRBV12-3 or TRBV12-4 with TRBJ2-2; D may be TRBD2 (5 bases). The source was peripheral blood mononuclear cells (PBMCs), collected at new diagnosis, from a patient treated with antithyroid drugs. CDR3 protein: CASRLVTGELFF. For the CDR3, the DNA is TGTGCCAGCAGACTAGTAACCGGGGAGCTGTTTTTT.